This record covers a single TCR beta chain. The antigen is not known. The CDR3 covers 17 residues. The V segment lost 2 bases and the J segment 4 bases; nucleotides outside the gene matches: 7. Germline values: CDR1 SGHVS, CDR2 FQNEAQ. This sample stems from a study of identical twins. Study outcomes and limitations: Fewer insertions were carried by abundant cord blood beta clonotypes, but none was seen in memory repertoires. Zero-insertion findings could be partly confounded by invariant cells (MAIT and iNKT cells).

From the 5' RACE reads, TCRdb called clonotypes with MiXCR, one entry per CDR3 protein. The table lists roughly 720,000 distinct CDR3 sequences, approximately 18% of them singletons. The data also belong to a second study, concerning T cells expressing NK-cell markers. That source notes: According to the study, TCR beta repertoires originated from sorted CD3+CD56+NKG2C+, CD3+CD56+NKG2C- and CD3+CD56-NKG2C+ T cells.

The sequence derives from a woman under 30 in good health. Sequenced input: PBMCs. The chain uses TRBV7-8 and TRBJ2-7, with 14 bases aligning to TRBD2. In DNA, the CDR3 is TGTGCCAGCAGCTTAAAGGGACTAGCGGGAGCTTGGTACGAGCAGTACTTC. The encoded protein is CASSLKGLAGAWYEQYF. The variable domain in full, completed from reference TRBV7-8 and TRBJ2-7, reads GAGVSQSPRYKVAKRGQDVALRCDPISGHVSLFWYQQALGQGPEFLTYFQNEAQLDKSGLPSDRFFAERPEGSVSTLKIQRTQQEDSAVYLCASSLKGLAGAWYEQYFGPGTRLTVT.